The following is a TCR beta chain sequence with its context. The sample comes from a study of blood T cell repertoires in COVID-19. Study-wide context: Researchers got acute and convalescent COVID-19 samples from the United States, Italy and Spain. The analysed material was cDNA or gDNA that came from T cells, B-cell-depleted T cells, or PBMCs.

The assay was immunoSEQ multiplex PCR, and TCRdb's table has in-frame clones only and misses some. The sample lists about 120,000 clones, around four fifths occurring once. Specimen: peripheral blood. The TCR comes from a man between 65 and 85 years old with active or convalescent COVID-19.

The CDR3 nucleotides are TGTGCCACCACTAGCGGGGGCACAGATACGCAGTATTTT. This codes for CATTSGGTDTQYF. This chain links TRBV24-1 with TRBJ2-3; 9 bases fit TRBD2. Germline CDR1 and CDR2: KGHDR and SFDVKD. The J segment lost 1 base and the V segment lost 8 bases, leaving 0 bases of the junction unmatched. This CDR3 has 13 residues.